The entry below gives a single T cell receptor (beta chain) sequence along with its context. Its antigen is not known. Assay: immunoSEQ multiplex PCR; the TCRdb copy retains only in-frame clones and omits some. The sample holds some 280,000 clones, 94% seen once. Second doses that came at about 4 or about 12 weeks were put together. This entry is derived from a study of T cell responses to AZD1222 COVID-19 vaccine. General study findings and limits: Once two AZD1222 doses were given, Spike-specific TCR breadth and depth went up. Donors were largely white British and mainly female; clonal diversity was possibly underestimated. Recipients of AZD1222 seropositive at baseline numbered only five or six.

Trimming left V 1 base short and J 4 bases short, with 17 bases between. CDR3 size: 17 residues. Germline V gene lookup returns CDR1 SGDLS and CDR2 YYNGEE. The genes are TRBV9 and TRBJ2-2, with D perhaps matching TRBD2 (5 bases). The material was peripheral blood, obtained 28 days after the second AZD1222 dose. This receptor was obtained from an adult who received the AZD1222 COVID-19 vaccine. The CDR3 nucleotides read TGTGCCAGCAGCGTACACCCGCAGGCGAGCGGCACCGGGGAGCTGTTTTTT. Amino acid sequence: CASSVHPQASGTGELFF.